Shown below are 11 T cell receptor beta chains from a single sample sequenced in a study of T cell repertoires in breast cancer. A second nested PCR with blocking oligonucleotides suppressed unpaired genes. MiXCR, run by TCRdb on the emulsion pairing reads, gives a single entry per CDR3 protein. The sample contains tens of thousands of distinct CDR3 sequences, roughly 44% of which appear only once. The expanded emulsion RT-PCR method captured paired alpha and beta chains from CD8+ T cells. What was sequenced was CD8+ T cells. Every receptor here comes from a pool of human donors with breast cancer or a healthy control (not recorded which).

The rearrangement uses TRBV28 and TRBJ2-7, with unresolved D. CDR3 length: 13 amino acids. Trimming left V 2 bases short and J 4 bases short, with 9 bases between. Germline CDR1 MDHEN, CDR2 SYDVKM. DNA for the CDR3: TGTGCCAGCAGTTTAACCGATGATTACGAGCAGTACTTC. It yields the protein CASSLTDDYEQYF.

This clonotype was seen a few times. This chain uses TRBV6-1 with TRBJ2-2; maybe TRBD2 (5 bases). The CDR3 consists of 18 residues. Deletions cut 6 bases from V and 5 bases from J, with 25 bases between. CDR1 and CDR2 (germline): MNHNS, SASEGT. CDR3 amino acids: CASSSTFRTFLGTGELFF. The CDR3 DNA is TGTGCCAGCAGCAGTACTTTTAGGACTTTCCTAGGGACCGGGGAGCTGTTTTTT.

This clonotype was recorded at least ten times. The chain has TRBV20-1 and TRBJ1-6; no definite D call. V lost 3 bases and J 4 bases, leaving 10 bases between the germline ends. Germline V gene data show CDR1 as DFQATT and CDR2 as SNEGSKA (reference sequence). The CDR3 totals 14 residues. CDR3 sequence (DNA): TGCAGTGCTAGTGGACTTCTTTATAATTCACCCCTCCACTTT. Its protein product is CSASGLLYNSPLHF.

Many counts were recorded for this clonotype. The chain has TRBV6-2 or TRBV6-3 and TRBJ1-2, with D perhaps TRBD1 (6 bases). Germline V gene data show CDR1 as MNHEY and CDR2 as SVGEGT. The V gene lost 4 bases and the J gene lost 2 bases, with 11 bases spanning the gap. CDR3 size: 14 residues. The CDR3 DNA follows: TGTGCCAGCAGTTCTCCCCAGGGGAACTATGGCTACACCTTC. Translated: CASSSPQGNYGYTF.

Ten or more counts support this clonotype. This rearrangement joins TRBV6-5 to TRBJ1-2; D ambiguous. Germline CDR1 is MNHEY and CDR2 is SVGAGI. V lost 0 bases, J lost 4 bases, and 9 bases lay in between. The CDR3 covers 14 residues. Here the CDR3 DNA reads TGTGCCAGCAGTTACTCGTCTACGAGCTATGGCTACACCTTC. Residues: CASSYSSTSYGYTF.

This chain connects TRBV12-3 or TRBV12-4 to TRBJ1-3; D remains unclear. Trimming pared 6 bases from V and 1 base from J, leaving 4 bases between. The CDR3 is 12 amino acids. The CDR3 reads CASRISGNTIYF. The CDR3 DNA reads TGTGCCAGCAGAATATCTGGAAACACCATATATTTT.

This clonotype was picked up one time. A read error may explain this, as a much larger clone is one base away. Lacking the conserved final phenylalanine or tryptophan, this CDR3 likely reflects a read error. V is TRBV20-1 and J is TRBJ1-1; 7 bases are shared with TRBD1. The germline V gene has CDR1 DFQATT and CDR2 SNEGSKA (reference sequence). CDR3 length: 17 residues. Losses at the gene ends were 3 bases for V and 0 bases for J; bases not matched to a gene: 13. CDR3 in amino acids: CSASGGETGRVNTEAFL. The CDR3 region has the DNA TGCAGTGCTAGTGGAGGGGAGACAGGGAGGGTGAACACTGAAGCTTTCCTT.

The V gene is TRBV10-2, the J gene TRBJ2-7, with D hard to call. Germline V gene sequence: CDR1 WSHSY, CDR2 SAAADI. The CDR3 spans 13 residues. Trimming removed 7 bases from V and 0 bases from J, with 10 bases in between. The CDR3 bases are TGCGCCAGCAAAATGGCGAGCTCCTACGAGCAGTACTTC. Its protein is CASKMASSYEQYF.

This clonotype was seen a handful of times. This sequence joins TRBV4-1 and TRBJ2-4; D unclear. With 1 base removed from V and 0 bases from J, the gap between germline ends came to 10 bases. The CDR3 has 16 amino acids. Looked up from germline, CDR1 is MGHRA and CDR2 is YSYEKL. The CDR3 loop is CASSQAWAVAKNIQYF. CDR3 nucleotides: TGCGCCAGCAGCCAAGCTTGGGCGGTAGCCAAAAACATTCAGTACTTC.

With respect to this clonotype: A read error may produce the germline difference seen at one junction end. The CDR3 DNA reads as TGTGCCGGCAGTGTCTACTCTGGGGCCAACGTCCTGACTTTC. It is translated as CAGSVYSGANVLTF. The chain employs TRBV25-1 and TRBJ2-6; D is unclear. The germline gives CDR1 MGHDK, CDR2 SYGVNS. The CDR3 has 14 amino acids.

DNA of the CDR3: TGTGCCAGCAGTTTAGCTGGAAGTGGCACTGAAGCTTTCTTT. Translation gives CASSLAGSGTEAFF. The V call is TRBV12-3 or TRBV12-4, the J call TRBJ1-1; no firm D call. With 0 bases removed from V and 4 bases from J, the gap between germline ends came to 9 bases. The CDR3 contains 14 residues.